The 15 T cell receptor beta chains below were found in one sample sequenced in a study of cytomegalovirus exposure and HLA in healthy donors. Profiled with immunoSEQ multiplex PCR; TCRdb holds only in-frame clones, not every one. The sample shows some 120,000 clones, around 90% of them seen only once. The sequenced sample was PBMCs. The receptors stem from a young woman in good health and CMV-seronegative.

V is TRBV6-6 and J is TRBJ1-5; maybe TRBD1 (5 bases). The V gene lost 6 bases and the J gene lost 1 base, with 13 bases spanning the gap. The CDR3 runs 15 residues. Per the germline V gene, CDR1 is MNHNY and CDR2 is SVGAGI (reference sequence). CDR3 sequence reads: CASSTDSPSNQPQHF. In DNA form, the CDR3 reads TGTGCCAGCAGCACAGACAGTCCGAGCAATCAGCCCCAGCATTTT.

This clone occurred a few times. The DNA for the CDR3 is TGTGCCAGCAGTTCCTCTACAGGGCTCGGCTACACCTTC. Its protein is CASSSSTGLGYTF. The V and J genes are TRBV28 and TRBJ1-2, with TRBD1 as a possible D gene (6 bases). The V gene's germline CDR1 is MDHEN and CDR2 SYDVKM. This CDR3 comprises 13 residues. Trimming took 4 bases from V and 8 from J, leaving 14 bases between them.

This chain uses TRBV6-6 with TRBJ1-1; D may be TRBD1 (6 bases). V lost 6 bases, J lost 1 base, and 9 bases lay in between. This CDR3 spans 13 amino acids. CDR1 is MNHNY and CDR2 is SVGAGI in the germline V gene (reference sequence). The CDR3 DNA sequence: TGTGCCAGCAGCTGGGACACGAACACTGAAGCTTTCTTT. Protein product: CASSWDTNTEAFF.

The rearrangement links TRBV15 to TRBJ2-5, with 7 nucleotides matching TRBD2. Trimming removed 0 bases from V and 1 base from J; junction bases left unmatched: 8. Looked up from germline, CDR1 is LNHNV and CDR2 is YYDKDF (reference sequence). CDR3 size: 17 residues. The CDR3 protein is CATSRDVTGGSQETQYF. The CDR3 coding sequence is TGTGCCACCAGCAGAGACGTCACCGGGGGGTCCCAAGAGACCCAGTACTTC.

The chain links TRBV6-1 to TRBJ2-2; 11 positions match TRBD2. Trimming at V came to 4 bases and at J to 5 bases, leaving 6 bases not matched to a gene. The germline V gene has CDR1 MNHNS and CDR2 SASEGT. CDR3 length equals 16 residues. CDR3 sequence reads: CASSGRTSGLTGELFF. Written as DNA, the CDR3 is TGTGCCAGCAGTGGGAGGACTAGCGGGTTGACCGGGGAGCTGTTTTTT.

This clone has only one observation. The V call is TRBV9, the J call TRBJ1-5; 7 bases are a match to TRBD1. CDR3 length: 15 residues. Germline V gene data show CDR1 as SGDLS and CDR2 as YYNGEE. J lost 5 bases, V lost 4 bases, and 9 bases had no gene match. CDR3 region: CASSLWDSPYQPQHF. In nucleotides, the CDR3 is TGTGCCAGCAGCCTCTGGGACAGTCCCTATCAGCCCCAGCATTTT.

The table lists this clone with a few counts. The chain joins TRBV11-3 to TRBJ1-2; the match to TRBD1 covers 9 bases. The CDR3 is 15 residues long. Germline V gene lookup returns CDR1 SGHNT and CDR2 YENEEA. Trimming removed 3 bases from V and 6 bases from J; junction bases left unmatched: 8. CDR3 sequence (DNA): TGTGCCAGCAGCTTCGCCGGGACAGGGCCAGATGGCTACACCTTC. This sequence encodes CASSFAGTGPDGYTF.

The V gene is TRBV18, the J gene TRBJ2-1, with 9 bases lining up with TRBD1. J gave up 13 bases and V 0 bases, and 4 bases lay outside the gene matches. The germline gives CDR1 KGHSH, CDR2 LQKENI. The CDR3 has 13 residues. CDR3 amino acids: CASSPPGQGNQFF. In DNA, the CDR3 is TGTGCCAGCTCACCACCGGGACAGGGTAATCAGTTCTTC.

The V call is TRBV5-6, the J call TRBJ1-1, with D possibly matching TRBD1 (6 bases). V lost 2 bases to trimming and J lost 7 bases, with 9 bases between them. The CDR3 extends over 12 amino acids. The germline V gene has CDR1 SGHDT and CDR2 YYEEEE. CDR3 DNA: TGTGCCAGCAGCTTACAGGGCAGTGAAGCTTTCTTT. Residues: CASSLQGSEAFF.

The V call is TRBV2, the J call TRBJ1-6; D is possibly TRBD1 (6 bases). Germline values: CDR1 SNHLY, CDR2 FYNNEI. The CDR3 extends over 14 amino acids. V was trimmed by 5 bases and J by 6 bases, leaving 11 bases between them. CDR3 DNA sequence: TGTGCCAGCAGTAACACAGGGATTAATTCACCCCTCCACTTT. Translated, it gives CASSNTGINSPLHF. The full variable domain, with the rest looked up from reference TRBV2 and TRBJ1-6, is EPEVTQTPSHQVTQMGQEVILRCVPISNHLYFYWYRQILGQKVEFLVSFYNNEISEKSEIFDDQFSVERPDGSNFTLKIRSTKLEDSAMYFCASSNTGINSPLHFGNGTRLTVT.

This sequence joins TRBV6-1 and TRBJ1-5; weak D call: TRBD1 (6 bases). Trimming stripped 6 bases from V and 3 bases from J, with 12 bases between. Germline CDR1 and CDR2: MNHNS and SASEGT. The CDR3 spans 14 residues. CDR3 sequence: CASRAGAINQPQHF. CDR3 in DNA: TGTGCCAGCAGAGCAGGGGCCATCAATCAGCCCCAGCATTTT.

This clone was detected only a few times. J is TRBJ1-2 and V is TRBV10-3; D is uncertain. Germline values: CDR1 ENHRY, CDR2 SYGVKD. CDR3 length equals 11 residues. The V end was cut by 10 bases, the J end by 7 bases, with 13 bases between. The CDR3 DNA follows: TGTGCCACAAAGAGTCCCGTTGGCTACACCTTC. Protein product: CATKSPVGYTF.

This rearrangement joins TRBV28 to TRBJ1-5; a possible D gene is TRBD1 (5 bases). CDR1 MDHEN and CDR2 SYDVKM come from the germline V gene. The V gene lost 3 bases and the J gene lost 1 base, with 7 bases spanning the gap. CDR3 length: 14 residues. The CDR3 region is CASSLRDSNQPQHF. The CDR3 DNA reads as TGTGCCAGCAGTTTGCGGGACAGCAATCAGCCCCAGCATTTT.

This chain connects TRBV5-1 to TRBJ2-3; TRBD2 might be the D (6 bases). The CDR3 has 14 amino acids. Trimming removed 0 bases at V and 9 bases at J, with 14 bases between. Germline V gene lookup returns CDR1 SGHRS and CDR2 YFSETQ. DNA of the CDR3: TGCGCCAGCAGCTTGGATATTGGAGGGGCCACGCAGTATTTT. It codes for CASSLDIGGATQYF.

J is TRBJ2-7 and V is TRBV27; tentatively, D is TRBD2 (6 bases). The CDR3 is 15 residues long. Per the germline V gene, CDR1 is MNHEY and CDR2 is SMNVEV (reference sequence). V was shortened by 1 base and J by 3 bases, with 13 bases between the two germline ends. CDR3 sequence reads: CASSLLGPGGYEQYF. In nucleotides, the CDR3 is TGTGCCAGCAGTTTATTGGGGCCCGGGGGCTACGAGCAGTACTTC.